Following are 24 T cell receptor beta chains from one sample sequenced in a study of early T cells in non-severe SARS-CoV-2 infection. Using its own MiXCR run on the 5' RACE reads, TCRdb lists one record per CDR3 protein. The sample carries some 40,000 distinct CDR3 sequences, approximately 6.1% recorded once. Sequenced material: whole blood, taken at baseline. The receptors shown here come from an adult who was a healthcare worker with PCR-confirmed SARS-CoV-2 infection or an uninfected control (not recorded which).

The chain couples TRBV7-9 to TRBJ1-2; no clear D. This CDR3 spans 16 amino acids. Trimming left V 2 bases short and J 4 bases short, with 17 bases between. CDR1 is SEHNR, CDR2 FQNEAQ, per germline (reference sequence). CDR3 loop: CASSLRPKDFRYGYTF. CDR3 nucleotides: TGTGCCAGCAGCTTAAGGCCGAAGGACTTCCGCTATGGCTACACCTTC.

This clonotype occurred many times. The rearrangement joins TRBV11-1 to TRBJ2-1, with no clear D. CDR3 length equals 11 residues. V was shortened by 7 bases and J by 4 bases, with 5 bases between the two germline ends. From germline, CDR1 is SGHAT and CDR2 FQDESV (reference sequence). CDR3 coding DNA: TGTGCCAGCACTGATTACAATGAGCAGTTCTTC. Its translation: CASTDYNEQFF.

V gene TRBV13 combines with J gene TRBJ2-5; 9 nucleotides agree with TRBD2. The V segment lost 4 bases and the J segment 2 bases; nucleotides outside the gene matches: 5. The germline gives CDR1 PRHDT, CDR2 FYEKMQ (reference sequence). CDR3 size: 15 residues. CDR3 residues: CASSSLTSGQETQYF. The CDR3 DNA sequence: TGTGCCAGCAGCTCCCTGACTAGCGGTCAAGAGACCCAGTACTTC.

This clonotype has a single count. The gene calls are TRBV3-1 and TRBJ1-2; TRBD1 might be the D (6 bases). The CDR3 covers 14 residues. Germline lookup yields CDR1 LGHDT and CDR2 YNNKEL (reference sequence). Trimming took off 5 bases at V and 8 bases at J, with 18 bases between the two ends. CDR3 bases: TGTGCCAGCAGCAGTGGGCTGACAGGACTAGGCTACACCTTC. Its protein product is CASSSGLTGLGYTF.

The chain links TRBV6-2 or TRBV6-3 to TRBJ2-3; 7 bases match TRBD2. This CDR3 spans 17 amino acids. V lost 4 bases and J lost 4; bases outside the gene matches: 14. Germline loops: CDR1 MNHEY, CDR2 SVGEGT. The CDR3 sequence: CASSLSGRGGDSDTQYF. CDR3 nucleotides: TGTGCCAGCAGTTTGTCTGGCCGCGGGGGTGATTCAGATACGCAGTATTTT.

This clonotype was detected many times. The chain carries TRBV4-3 and TRBJ1-4; a weak D match, TRBD1 (5 bases). V was cut by 0 bases and J by 12 bases, with 11 bases left in between. Germline assignment: CDR1 LGHNA and CDR2 YSLEER. The length of the CDR3 is 13 residues. The CDR3 DNA reads TGCGCCAGCAGCCAAGATGCGCGCAGGGAACTGTTTTTT. The encoded protein is CASSQDARRELFF.

CDR3 sequence reads: CASRPGTSYGEQFF. The DNA of the CDR3 is TGTGCCAGCAGACCCGGGACTAGTTATGGTGAGCAGTTCTTC. V gene TRBV6-6 combines with J gene TRBJ2-1; 8 nucleotides agree with TRBD2. CDR3 length: 14 amino acids. After removal of 6 bases from V and 9 bases from J, the junction contained 10 bases not matched to a gene. The germline gives CDR1 MNHNY, CDR2 SVGAGI (reference sequence).

This clonotype was detected ten times or more. V is TRBV6-6 and J is TRBJ1-2, with TRBD1 as a possible D gene (5 bases). Trimming shortened V by 2 bases and J by 4 bases, and 14 bases separated the two germline ends. Germline values: CDR1 MNHNY, CDR2 SVGAGI (reference sequence). The CDR3 covers 15 residues. The CDR3: CASSYGAGNAYGYTF. The DNA for the CDR3 is TGTGCCAGCAGTTACGGGGCAGGGAATGCCTATGGCTACACCTTC.

This clonotype was seen ten or more times. The J gene is TRBJ1-2, the V gene TRBV12-3 or TRBV12-4; maybe TRBD1 (6 bases). The germline V and J ends were trimmed by 6 bases and 8 bases, with 19 bases remaining between them. This CDR3 spans 14 amino acids. The CDR3 here is CASSSGRTARGYTF. DNA for the CDR3: TGTGCCAGCAGCTCCGGACGGACAGCACGCGGCTACACCTTC.

This clonotype occurred many times. The rearrangement uses TRBV11-2 and TRBJ1-6; the D gene is possibly TRBD1 (6 bases). Germline-derived CDR1 and CDR2 are SGHAT and FQNNGV. The CDR3 runs to 13 residues. Between the trimmed V and J ends, which lost 8 bases and 6 bases, there was a span of 11 bases. Written as DNA, the CDR3 is TGTGCCAGCGCCACAGGGACTAATTCACCCCTCCACTTT. This encodes CASATGTNSPLHF.

This clonotype was detected ten times or more. V and J are TRBV29-1 and TRBJ1-4; D gene unclear. Trimming cost V 6 bases and J 6 bases, with 14 bases left between them. The CDR3 has 13 amino acids. Per the germline V gene, CDR1 is SQVTM and CDR2 is ANQGSEA. Written as DNA, the CDR3 is TGCAGCGTCCCAGGAGGCGGGTATGAAAAACTGTTTTTT. It translates to CSVPGGGYEKLFF.

Ten or more counts support this clonotype. The V and J genes are TRBV3-1 and TRBJ2-4; D remains ambiguous. The V gene's germline CDR1 is LGHDT and CDR2 YNNKEL (reference sequence). This CDR3 has 15 amino acids. Between the trimmed V and J ends, which lost 0 bases and 4 bases, there was a span of 10 bases. The CDR3 protein is CASSQDLKPKNIQYF. CDR3 nucleotides: TGTGCCAGCAGCCAAGATCTAAAACCGAAAAACATTCAGTACTTC.

Comments on this clonotype: Likely a read error: the CDR3 ends without its conserved phenylalanine or tryptophan. This chain links TRBV6-5 with TRBJ2-5; D is perhaps TRBD1 (5 bases). The CDR3 runs to 14 residues. The germline V gene has CDR1 MNHEY and CDR2 SVGAGI. V dropped 6 bases and J dropped 2 bases, with 13 bases sitting between them. This CDR3 is CASRPKGLQETQYL. The CDR3 DNA follows: TGTGCCAGCAGACCTAAGGGGCTTCAAGAGACCCAGTACCTC.

The CDR3 DNA is TGCGCCAGCAGCTTGGATTCGTCTACCCCCTCGTCCGAGCAGTACTTC. Translating gives CASSLDSSTPSSEQYF. The J gene is TRBJ2-7, the V gene TRBV5-1; D uncertain. Trimming removed 0 bases from V and 6 bases from J, with 19 bases in between. This CDR3 has 16 residues. The germline V gene has CDR1 SGHRS and CDR2 YFSETQ. Drawing the rest from reference TRBV5-1 and TRBJ2-7, the complete variable domain is KAGVTQTPRYLIKTRGQQVTLSCSPISGHRSVSWYQQTPGQGLQFLFEYFSETQRNKGNFPGRFSGRQFSNSRSEMNVSTLELGDSALYLCASSLDSSTPSSEQYFGPGTRLTVT.

This clonotype came up a few times. The chain links TRBV6-5 to TRBJ2-7; the match to TRBD2 covers 9 bases. After removal of 5 bases from V and 0 bases from J, the junction contained 8 bases not matched to a gene. This CDR3 spans 16 amino acids. CDR1 MNHEY and CDR2 SVGAGI come from the germline V gene. CDR3 loop: CASSKTSGLSSYEQYF. CDR3 nucleotides: TGTGCCAGCAGTAAGACTAGCGGATTAAGCTCCTACGAGCAGTACTTC.

This chain links TRBV4-3 with TRBJ2-6; tentatively, D is TRBD1 (5 bases). V shed 1 base and J shed 1 base, with 5 bases lying between them. The germline CDR1 and CDR2 sequences are LGHNA and YSLEER. The CDR3 sequence is 15 residues long. DNA for the CDR3: TGCGCCAGCAGCCAAGGACAGTCTGGGGCCAACGTCCTGACTTTC. Protein sequence: CASSQGQSGANVLTF.

In this sample, this clonotype turned up once. The junction departs from germline at one end; a sequencing error may be responsible. This chain uses TRBV11-2 with TRBJ2-3; weak D call: TRBD2 (5 bases). The length of the CDR3 is 13 residues. CDR1 SGHAT and CDR2 FQNNGV come from the germline V gene. This CDR3 reads CVSSLDLSGTQYF. CDR3 sequence (DNA): TGTGTCAGCAGCTTGGACTTGAGTGGTACGCAGTATTTT.

This clonotype was found many times. The rearrangement joins TRBV12-3 or TRBV12-4 to TRBJ2-4; D remains ambiguous. The V end lost 2 bases, the J end lost 0 bases, and 8 bases lay between the germline ends. The CDR3 covers 15 residues. The DNA for the CDR3 is TGTGCCAGCAGTTTATCGGTCCTAGCCAAAAACATTCAGTACTTC. Translation gives CASSLSVLAKNIQYF.

In this sample, this clonotype turned up many times. V usage is TRBV20-1 and J usage is TRBJ2-3, with 7 bases that match TRBD1. The CDR3 is 15 residues long. Looked up from germline, CDR1 is DFQATT and CDR2 is SNEGSKA (reference sequence). V dropped 5 bases and J dropped 5; count of bases not matched to a gene: 13. CDR3 sequence (DNA): TGCAGTGCTTCTTTGACAGGGAGATTCGAAGATACGCAGTATTTT. Translated: CSASLTGRFEDTQYF.

Many counts were recorded for this clonotype. V usage is TRBV25-1 and J usage is TRBJ2-5, with 11 nucleotides matching TRBD2. There are 14 residues in the CDR3. The germline CDR1 and CDR2 sequences are MGHDK and SYGVNS. The V gene end was trimmed by 6 bases and the J gene end by 5 bases; junction bases not matched to a gene: 5. The CDR3 DNA follows: TGTGCCAGCAGCCGACTAGCGGGAATGGAGACCCAGTACTTC. This gives the protein CASSRLAGMETQYF.

This clonotype was counted ten times or more. J is TRBJ1-1 and V is TRBV2; no definite D call. From germline, CDR1 is SNHLY and CDR2 FYNNEI. Trimming shortened V by 5 bases and J by 0 bases, and 7 bases separated the two germline ends. The CDR3 totals 13 residues. The CDR3 reads CASSTDVNTEAFF. The DNA for the CDR3 is TGTGCCAGCAGTACGGATGTGAACACTGAAGCTTTCTTT.

The chain carries TRBV7-2 and TRBJ2-5, with a weak D call TRBD1 (5 bases). The CDR3 covers 14 residues. Germline V CDR1 and CDR2: SGHTA, FQGNSA. V shed 5 bases and J shed 1 base, with 11 bases lying between them. As DNA, the CDR3 is TGTGCCAGCAGCCAACAGGCTTCCCAAGAGACCCAGTACTTC. Its protein is CASSQQASQETQYF.

This clonotype appeared many times. The J gene is TRBJ2-1, the V gene TRBV3-1; D may be TRBD1 (5 bases). V gave up 0 bases and J gave up 6 bases, with 12 bases separating them. Germline V gene lookup returns CDR1 LGHDT and CDR2 YNNKEL (reference sequence). CDR3 length equals 15 residues. CDR3 protein: CASSQDGARSNEQFF. In DNA form, the CDR3 reads TGTGCCAGCAGCCAAGATGGGGCTAGGAGCAATGAGCAGTTCTTC.

Many counts were recorded for this clonotype. The chain is built from TRBV29-1 and TRBJ1-1; D uncertain. CDR3 length: 15 residues. The germline V gene has CDR1 SQVTM and CDR2 ANQGSEA. V dropped 4 bases and J dropped 5 bases, with 20 bases sitting between them. CDR3 sequence reads: CSVVEGGSHLTEAFF. The CDR3 nucleotides are TGCAGCGTTGTAGAAGGCGGGTCCCACCTAACTGAAGCTTTCTTT.